Each of the 7 T cell receptor beta chains below was sequenced from the same sample in a study of long-term antiretroviral therapy in people with HIV. They ran version v3.0 of the immunoSEQ assay at survey level. This table comes from immunoSEQ multiplex PCR, and its TCRdb copy is limited to in-frame clones, with some not included. The sample has about 10,000 clones, about four fifths seen once. This specimen was unsorted PBMCs, taken 1.2 years after starting antiretroviral therapy. These receptors came from a man between 40 and 49 years old with HIV.

This chain links TRBV7-9 with TRBJ1-5; D remains unclear. The CDR3 totals 14 residues. Trimming stripped 5 bases from V and 2 bases from J, with 10 bases between. Per germline, CDR1 SEHNR and CDR2 FQNEAQ (reference sequence). The chain's CDR3 is CASSPAQGNQPQHF. The CDR3 nucleotides are TGTGCCAGCAGCCCGGCCCAGGGCAATCAGCCCCAGCATTTT.

The CDR3 bases are TGTGCCAGCAGCCCGAGGACAGGGACTAATGAAAAACTGTTTTTT. Translated: CASSPRTGTNEKLFF. The chain carries TRBV7-6 and TRBJ1-4; 8 bases agree with TRBD1. J gave up 2 bases and V 5 bases, and 4 bases lay outside the gene matches. The CDR3 is 15 residues long. In germline, CDR1 is SGHVS, CDR2 FNYEAQ. The full variable domain, completed using reference TRBV7-6 and TRBJ1-4, is GAGVSQSPRYKVTKRGQDVALRCDPISGHVSLYWYRQALGQGPEFLTYFNYEAQQDKSGLPNDRFSAERPEGSISTLTIQRTEQRDSAMYRCASSPRTGTNEKLFFGSGTQLSVL.

The chain employs TRBV19 and TRBJ1-5; 8 positions match TRBD1. The CDR3 length is 15 residues. Germline V gene lookup returns CDR1 LNHDA and CDR2 SQIVND (reference sequence). V shed 3 bases and J 5 bases; nucleotides not matched to a gene: 6. The CDR3 loop reads CASSMGSQGDQPQHF. The CDR3 nucleotides read TGTGCCAGTAGTATGGGATCACAGGGGGATCAGCCCCAGCATTTT.

The chain links TRBV27 to TRBJ2-7; 10 bases agree with TRBD2. Germline CDR1 is MNHEY and CDR2 is SMNVEV (reference sequence). The CDR3 length is 16 residues. J was trimmed by 2 bases and V by 0 bases; bases with no gene match: 4. The CDR3 sequence is CASSLSISGGPYEQYF. The CDR3 DNA sequence: TGTGCCAGCAGTTTATCGATTAGCGGGGGGCCCTACGAGCAGTACTTC.

The genes are TRBV2 and TRBJ2-7; 10 nucleotides line up with TRBD2. Germline trimming cut 6 bases from V and 4 bases from J; bases unmatched to any gene: 9. Germline values: CDR1 SNHLY, CDR2 FYNNEI. The CDR3 totals 15 residues. The CDR3 DNA sequence: TGTGCCAGCAGAGACCGTAGGACTAGCGGTTACGAGCAGTACTTC. Translating it yields CASRDRRTSGYEQYF.

The chain uses TRBV7-2 and TRBJ2-1; 9 nucleotides match TRBD2. V dropped 5 bases and J dropped 7; count of bases not matched to a gene: 9. Germline lookup yields CDR1 SGHTA and CDR2 FQGNSA. This CDR3 has 15 amino acids. Here the CDR3 reads CASSPEAGGRNEQFF. CDR3 coding DNA: TGTGCCAGCAGCCCAGAGGCGGGGGGGAGAAATGAGCAGTTCTTC.

The chain links TRBV25-1 to TRBJ2-1, with D perhaps TRBD2 (7 bases). Trimming removed 1 base from V and 0 bases from J, with 10 bases in between. The germline gives CDR1 MGHDK, CDR2 SYGVNS. This CDR3 has 16 amino acids. In DNA, the CDR3 is TGTGCCAGCAGTGAATCACGGGGGGCCTCCTACAATGAGCAGTTCTTC. It translates to CASSESRGASYNEQFF.